Here is one TCR beta chain with its context. Its specificity is not known. From germline, CDR1 is SEHNR and CDR2 FQNEAQ (reference sequence). Trimming took 0 bases from V and 6 from J, leaving 9 bases between them. CDR3 length: 14 residues. All the patients suffered relapse after autologous stem cell transplantation, and brentuximab vedotin exposure differed. The data were taken from a study of PD-1 blockade in classical Hodgkin lymphoma. Overall study findings and caveats: By C4D1 there was a significant rise in CD4+ TCR diversity but not in CD8+ TCR diversity. It was reported that newly diagnosed patients had less baseline TCR diversity than healthy donors.

The assay was immunoSEQ multiplex PCR, and TCRdb's table has in-frame clones only and misses some. The sample yields approximately 99,000 clones, about four fifths seen once. V is TRBV7-9 and J is TRBJ1-5, with no clear D. This clonotype was sampled from a human donor with classical Hodgkin lymphoma. Source: peripheral blood mononuclear cells (PBMCs), taken before the second cycle of nivolumab. The CDR3 bases are TGTGCCAGCAGCTTAGCGCGGTTGGGTCAGCCCCAGCATTTT. Protein product: CASSLARLGQPQHF.